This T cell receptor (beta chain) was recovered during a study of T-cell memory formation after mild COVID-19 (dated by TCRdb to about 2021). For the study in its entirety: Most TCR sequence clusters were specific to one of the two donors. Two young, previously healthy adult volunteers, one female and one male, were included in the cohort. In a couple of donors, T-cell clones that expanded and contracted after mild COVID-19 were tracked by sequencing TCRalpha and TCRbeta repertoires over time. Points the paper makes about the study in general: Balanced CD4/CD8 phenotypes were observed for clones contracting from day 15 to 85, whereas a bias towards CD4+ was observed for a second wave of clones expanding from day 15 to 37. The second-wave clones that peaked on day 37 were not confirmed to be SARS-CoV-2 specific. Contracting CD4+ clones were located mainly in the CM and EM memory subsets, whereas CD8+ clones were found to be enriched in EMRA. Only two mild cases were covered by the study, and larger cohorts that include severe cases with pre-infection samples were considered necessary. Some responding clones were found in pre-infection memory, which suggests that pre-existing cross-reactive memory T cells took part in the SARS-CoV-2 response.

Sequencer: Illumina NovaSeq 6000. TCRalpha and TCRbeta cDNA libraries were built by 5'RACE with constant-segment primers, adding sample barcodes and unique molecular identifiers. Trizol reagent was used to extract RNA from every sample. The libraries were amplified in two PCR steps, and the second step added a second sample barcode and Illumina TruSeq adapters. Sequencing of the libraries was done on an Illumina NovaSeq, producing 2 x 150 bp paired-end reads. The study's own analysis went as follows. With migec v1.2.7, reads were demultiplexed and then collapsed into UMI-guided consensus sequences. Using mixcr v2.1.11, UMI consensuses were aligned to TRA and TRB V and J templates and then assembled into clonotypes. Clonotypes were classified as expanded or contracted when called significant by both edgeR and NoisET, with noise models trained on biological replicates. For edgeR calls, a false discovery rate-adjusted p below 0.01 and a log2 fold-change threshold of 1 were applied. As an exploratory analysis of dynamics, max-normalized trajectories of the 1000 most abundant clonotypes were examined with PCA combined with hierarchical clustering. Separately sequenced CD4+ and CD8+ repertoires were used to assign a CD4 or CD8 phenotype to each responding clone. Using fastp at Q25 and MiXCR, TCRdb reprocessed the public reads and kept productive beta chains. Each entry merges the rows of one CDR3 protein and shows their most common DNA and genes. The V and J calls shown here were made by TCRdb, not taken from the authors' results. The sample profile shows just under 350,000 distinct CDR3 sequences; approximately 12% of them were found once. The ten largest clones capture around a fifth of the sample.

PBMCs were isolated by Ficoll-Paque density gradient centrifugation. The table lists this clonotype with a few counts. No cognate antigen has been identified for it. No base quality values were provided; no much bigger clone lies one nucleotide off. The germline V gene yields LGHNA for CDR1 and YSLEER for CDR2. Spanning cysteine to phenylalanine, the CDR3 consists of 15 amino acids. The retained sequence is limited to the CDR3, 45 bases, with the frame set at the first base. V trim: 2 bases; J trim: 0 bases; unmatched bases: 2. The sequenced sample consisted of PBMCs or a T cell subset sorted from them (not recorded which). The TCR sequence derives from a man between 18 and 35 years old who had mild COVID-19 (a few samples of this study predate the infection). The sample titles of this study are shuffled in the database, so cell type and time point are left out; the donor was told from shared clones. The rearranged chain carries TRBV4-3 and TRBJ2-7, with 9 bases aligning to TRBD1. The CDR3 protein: CASSQNRGPSYEQYF. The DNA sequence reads TGCGCCAGCAGCCAAAACAGGGGGCCCTCCTACGAGCAGTACTTC.